This entry is about one T cell receptor beta chain. Patients from Seattle were sampled longitudinally, starting during active infection. These data originate in a study of blood T cell repertoires in COVID-19. The wider study: Researchers got acute and convalescent COVID-19 samples from the United States, Italy and Spain. Sources were T cells, B-cell-depleted T cells, or PBMCs; the material itself was cDNA or gDNA.

Under the authors' procedure: Reference gene primer amplification gave estimated nucleated cell counts. Assay: immunoSEQ multiplex PCR; the TCRdb copy retains only in-frame clones and omits some. Clone size and V and J calls were adopted from that table, with D and trimming inferred from the DNA. The sample holds 330,000 or so clones, approximately 89% seen once. The specimen sequenced was peripheral blood. The sequence came from a woman aged 60-70 years with COVID-19, enrolled during active disease.

This CDR3 is CASSYVGDQPQHF. The CDR3 DNA reads as TGCGCCAGCAGCTACGTCGGGGATCAGCCCCAGCATTTT. V usage is TRBV4-1 and J usage is TRBJ1-5; D gene uncertain. Germline-derived CDR1 and CDR2 are MGHRA and YSYEKL. Trimming took off 5 bases at V and 5 bases at J, with 10 bases between the two ends. The CDR3 consists of 13 residues.